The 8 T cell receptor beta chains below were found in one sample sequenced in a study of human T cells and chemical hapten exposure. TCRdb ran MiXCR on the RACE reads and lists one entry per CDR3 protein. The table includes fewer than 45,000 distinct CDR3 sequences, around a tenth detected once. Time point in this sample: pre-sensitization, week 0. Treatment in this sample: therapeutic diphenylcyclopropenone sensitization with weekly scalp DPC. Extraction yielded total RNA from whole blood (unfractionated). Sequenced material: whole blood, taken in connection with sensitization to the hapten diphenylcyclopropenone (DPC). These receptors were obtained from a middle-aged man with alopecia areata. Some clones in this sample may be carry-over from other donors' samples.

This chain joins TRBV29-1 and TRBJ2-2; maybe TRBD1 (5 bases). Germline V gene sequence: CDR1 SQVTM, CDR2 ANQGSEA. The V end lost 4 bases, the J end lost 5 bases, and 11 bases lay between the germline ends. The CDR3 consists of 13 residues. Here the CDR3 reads CSVAQGRTGELFF. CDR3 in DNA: TGCAGCGTTGCGCAGGGTAGGACCGGGGAGCTGTTTTTT.

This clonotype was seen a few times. Here the CDR3 DNA reads TGCGCCAGCAGCTTAGGGCGAGATGAGCAGTTCTTC. It specifies CASSLGRDEQFF. The chain links TRBV5-1 to TRBJ2-1, with D uncertain. Per the germline V gene, CDR1 is SGHRS and CDR2 is YFSETQ. The CDR3 is 12 amino acids. The V gene lost 2 bases and the J gene lost 8 bases, with 8 bases spanning the gap.

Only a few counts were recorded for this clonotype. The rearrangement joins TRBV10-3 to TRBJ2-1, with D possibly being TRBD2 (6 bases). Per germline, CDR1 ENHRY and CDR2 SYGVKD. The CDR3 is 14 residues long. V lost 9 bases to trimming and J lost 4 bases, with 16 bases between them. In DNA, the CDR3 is TGTGCCATTGTACCGGAGACTAGATACAATGAGCAGTTCTTC. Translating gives CAIVPETRYNEQFF.

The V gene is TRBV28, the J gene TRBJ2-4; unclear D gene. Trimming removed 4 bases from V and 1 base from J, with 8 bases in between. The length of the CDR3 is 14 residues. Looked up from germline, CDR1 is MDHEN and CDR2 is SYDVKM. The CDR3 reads CASSSWVAKNIQYF. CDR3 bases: TGTGCCAGCAGTTCCTGGGTGGCCAAAAACATTCAGTACTTC.

This CDR3 reads CASSLSGANEAFF. As DNA, the CDR3 is TGCGCCAGCAGCTTATCCGGGGCCAATGAAGCTTTCTTT. The chain links TRBV5-1 to TRBJ1-1, with D tentatively TRBD1 (5 bases). V shed 2 bases and J shed 7 bases, with 12 bases lying between them. CDR1 is SGHRS, CDR2 YFSETQ, per germline. The CDR3 has 13 amino acids.

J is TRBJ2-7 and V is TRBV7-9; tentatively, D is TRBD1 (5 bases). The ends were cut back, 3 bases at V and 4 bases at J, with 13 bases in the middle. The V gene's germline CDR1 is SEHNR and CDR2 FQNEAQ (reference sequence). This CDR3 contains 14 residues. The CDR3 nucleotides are TGTGCCAGCAGCTTTAGTGGGAAGGGGTACGAGCAGTACTTC. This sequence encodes CASSFSGKGYEQYF.

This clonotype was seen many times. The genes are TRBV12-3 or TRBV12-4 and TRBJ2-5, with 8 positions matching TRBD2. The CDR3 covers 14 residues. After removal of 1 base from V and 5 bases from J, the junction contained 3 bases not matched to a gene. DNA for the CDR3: TGTGCCAGCAGTTTAGGGACTAGCTTGGAGACCCAGTACTTC. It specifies CASSLGTSLETQYF.

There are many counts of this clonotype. DNA of the CDR3: TGTGCCAGCAGTTCCCCAGGGGCGGCAATGAACACTGAAGCTTTCTTT. Its protein is CASSSPGAAMNTEAFF. V gene TRBV28 combines with J gene TRBJ1-1, with D maybe TRBD1 (6 bases). This CDR3 is built from 16 residues. V dropped 4 bases and J dropped 0 bases, with 15 bases sitting between them. Germline loops: CDR1 MDHEN, CDR2 SYDVKM. Drawing the rest from reference TRBV28 and TRBJ1-1, the complete variable domain is DVKVTQSSRYLVKRTGEKVFLECVQDMDHENMFWYRQDPGLGLRLIYFSYDVKMKEKGDIPEGYSVSREKKERFSLILESASTNQTSMYLCASSSPGAAMNTEAFFGQGTRLTVV.